This TCR beta chain stems from a study of Graves' ophthalmopathy and Graves' hyperthyroidism. TCR beta CDR3 regions were amplified from RNA transcripts. First-round RT-PCR employed HTBI primers, with a second-round multiplex PCR after it. From the multiplex PCR reads, TCRdb called clonotypes with MiXCR, one entry per CDR3 protein. The sample holds about 480,000 distinct CDR3 sequences, approximately 14% seen once. As regards this clonotype: This may be a read error, as it is one base from a much larger clone.

The CDR3 totals 15 residues. CDR1 is SGHTS and CDR2 is YDEGEE in the germline V gene. V gave up 7 bases and J gave up 3 bases, with 16 bases separating them. The sequenced sample was blood. The chain employs TRBV5-8 and TRBJ2-2, with a possible D match to TRBD2 (6 bases). The sequence was collected from a woman aged 30 to 39 with Graves' ophthalmopathy. Here the CDR3 DNA reads TGTGCCAGCGGCTCGGGACTCCAAGACACCGGGGAGCTGTTTTTT. Translation gives CASGSGLQDTGELFF.